The source of this TCR beta chain is a study of OX40 agonist ivuxolimab in advanced cancers. The CDR3 is 16 residues long. J lost 0 bases, V lost 4 bases, and 7 bases had no gene match. CDR1 and CDR2 from the germline V gene are SGDLS and YYNGEE. Clones were sequenced by immunoSEQ multiplex PCR, and TCRdb holds only the in-frame ones, with some missing. The sample consists of 80,000 to 100,000 clones, roughly 95% of them appearing once. The sample here was CD4+ or CD8+ T cells sorted from blood, taken in a trial of the OX40 agonist ivuxolimab. The rearrangement uses TRBV9 and TRBJ1-3; 7 bases are a match to TRBD1. The receptor's source is an adult with an advanced solid tumor such as melanoma, head and neck, liver or kidney cancer. Here the CDR3 DNA reads TGTGCCAGCAGCATGACAGGGTCGAGCTCTGGAAACACCATATATTTT. It is translated as CASSMTGSSSGNTIYF.